These T cell receptor beta chains were read from a single sample in a study of chemoradiotherapy in HPV16-positive cancers. Sequenced by immunoSEQ multiplex PCR; TCRdb stores in-frame clones only, minus some. The sample has about 10,000 clones, more than 70% seen once. The sequences come from blood, collected from a patient who underwent chemoradiotherapy. The receptors stem from a human donor with HPV-associated anogenital cancer. The CDR3 runs from the conserved cysteine through the conserved F or W. D genes are given only for firm matches. Clone size is shown for a subset of rows, as once, few, many or a class of expanded clone.

J gene,D gene,V gene,clone size,CDR3 protein,CDR3 DNA
TRBJ2-7,NA,TRBV9,NA,CASSVGGGQYEQYF,TGTGCCAGCAGCGTAGGGGGGGGCCAGTACGAGCAGTACTTC
TRBJ1-6,NA,TRBV7-2,NA,CASSLGAYNSPLHF,TGTGCCAGCAGCTTAGGTGCCTATAATTCACCCCTCCACTTT
TRBJ1-1,NA,TRBV29-1,few,CSVGLGMNTEAFF,TGCAGCGTTGGTCTGGGGATGAACACTGAAGCTTTCTTT
TRBJ2-3,TRBD2,TRBV11-2,NA,CASSLGAGGSTDTQYF,TGTGCCAGCAGCTTAGGGGCGGGGGGGAGCACAGATACGCAGTATTTT
TRBJ2-3,NA,TRBV5-4,NA,CASSPGHIGATDTQYF,TGTGCCAGCAGCCCAGGACACATTGGGGCCACAGATACGCAGTATTTT
TRBJ1-1,NA,TRBV19,NA,CASSIGQVTTEAFF,TGTGCCAGTAGTATAGGTCAGGTGACCACTGAAGCTTTCTTT
TRBJ1-2,NA,TRBV27,NA,CASSPVESYYYYGYTF,TGTGCCAGCAGCCCAGTAGAGTCCTACTACTACTATGGCTACACCTTC
TRBJ1-4,TRBD1,TRBV9,NA,CASSLGTGTNEKLFF,TGTGCCAGCAGCTTAGGGACAGGGACTAATGAAAAACTGTTTTTT
TRBJ2-5,NA,TRBV5-6,NA,CASSALQETQYF,TGTGCCAGCAGCGCGCTCCAAGAGACCCAGTACTTC
TRBJ2-7,NA,TRBV5-3,NA,CARSLLRQPESSYEQYF,TGTGCCAGAAGCTTGCTGAGACAGCCTGAGTCCTCCTACGAGCAGTACTTC
TRBJ2-7,TRBD2,TRBV7-2,NA,CASSVTSGFYEQYF,TGTGCCAGCAGCGTAACTAGCGGCTTCTACGAGCAGTACTTC
TRBJ2-7,NA,TRBV6-5,NA,CASKEGGPYEQYF,TGTGCCAGCAAGGAGGGGGGGCCCTACGAGCAGTACTTC
TRBJ1-6,TRBD1,TRBV19,NA,CASSRTGGNSPLHF,TGTGCCAGTAGTCGGACAGGGGGCAATTCACCCCTCCACTTT
TRBJ2-1,TRBD2,TRBV10-3,NA,CATKPRGIYNEQFF,TGTGCCACCAAGCCGCGGGGGATCTACAATGAGCAGTTCTTC
TRBJ2-2,NA,TRBV7-9,NA,CASSLTGTTNTGELFF,TGTGCCAGCAGCTTAACCGGGACAACGAACACCGGGGAGCTGTTTTTT
TRBJ2-7,NA,TRBV5-1,NA,CASSWGAGVSYEQYF,TGCGCCAGCAGCTGGGGTGCAGGGGTTTCCTACGAGCAGTACTTC
TRBJ2-3,TRBD2,TRBV5-4,NA,CASSLEAGSTDTQYF,TGTGCCAGCAGCTTGGAAGCGGGGAGCACAGATACGCAGTATTTT
TRBJ2-3,NA,TRBV4-3,NA,CASSQASDTQYF,TGCGCCAGCAGCCAAGCAAGCGATACGCAGTATTTT
TRBJ1-1,NA,TRBV11-3,NA,CASSQPPRLEAFF,TGTGCCAGCAGTCAACCCCCCCGTCTTGAAGCTTTCTTT
TRBJ1-5,NA,TRBV7-9,NA,CASSWAGQDQPQHF,TGTGCCAGCAGCTGGGCAGGGCAAGATCAGCCCCAGCATTTT
TRBJ2-5,NA,TRBV5-1,NA,CASSLVADSGRETQYF,TGCGCCAGCAGCTTGGTAGCTGACTCGGGGAGAGAGACCCAGTACTTC
TRBJ1-1,NA,TRBV30,few,CAWSRGRAMNTEAFF,TGTGCCTGGAGCCGCGGGCGCGCGATGAACACTGAAGCTTTCTTT
TRBJ2-1,NA,TRBV6-5,NA,CASKGDFYNEQFF,TGTGCCAGCAAGGGGGACTTCTACAATGAGCAGTTCTTC
TRBJ2-5,TRBD2,TRBV2,NA,CASSVSGGAGETQYF,TGTGCCAGCAGTGTTTCCGGGGGGGCCGGGGAGACCCAGTACTTC
TRBJ2-1,TRBD1,TRBV7-6,NA,CASSQGQDNEQFF,TGTGCCAGCAGCCAGGGACAGGACAATGAGCAGTTCTTC
TRBJ2-1,TRBD2,TRBV10-3,NA,CAISEAGLAGGNEQFF,TGTGCCATCAGTGAGGCGGGACTAGCGGGGGGCAATGAGCAGTTCTTC
TRBJ1-1,TRBD1,TRBV2,few,CASSDGQGNTEAFF,TGTGCCAGCAGTGACGGACAGGGGAACACTGAAGCTTTCTTT
TRBJ1-2,TRBD1,TRBV5-4,NA,CASSPGTGTMTGYTF,TGTGCCAGCAGTCCCGGGACAGGGACTATGACTGGCTACACCTTC
TRBJ2-1,NA,TRBV13,NA,CASSLTAGTYNEQFF,TGTGCCAGCAGCCTTACAGCGGGTACCTACAATGAGCAGTTCTTC